What follows is one TCR beta chain and its context. This specimen belongs to a study of identical twins. The germline V and J ends were trimmed by 0 bases and 3 bases, with 9 bases remaining between them. This CDR3 has 14 amino acids. Germline V gene data show CDR1 as SGHDT and CDR2 as YYEEEE. MiXCR, run by TCRdb on the 5' RACE reads, gives a single entry per CDR3 protein. The sample holds under 800,000 distinct CDR3 sequences, around 21% seen once. These same data were also listed under a study on T cells expressing NK-cell markers.

Material for sequencing was PBMCs. This TCR derives from a young woman in good health. V usage is TRBV5-6 and J usage is TRBJ1-2; D call uncertain. CDR3 sequence (DNA): TGTGCCAGCAGCTTGGGCCCAACCGACTATGGCTACACCTTC. As protein: CASSLGPTDYGYTF.